A selection of T cell receptor beta chains follows, all from one sample in a study of shared clonotypes between healthy human individuals. The table came from immunoSEQ multiplex PCR; TCRdb's copy has only in-frame clones and leaves some out. Here the sample spans roughly 2,000,000 clones, about 95% being singletons. Sequencing was performed on naive CD8+ T cells sorted from blood. These receptor sequences come from a man between 18 and 35 years old in good health. The CDR3 runs from the conserved cysteine through the conserved F or W. D genes are given only for firm matches. Expanded clones get a size class; other rows say once, few or many, or leave the size out.

CDR3 length | J gene | clone size | D gene | V gene | CDR3 protein | CDR3 DNA
16 | TRBJ2-1 | . | TRBD2 | TRBV7-3 | CASSPDGGGAIGEQFF | TGTGCCAGCAGCCCGGACGGCGGGGGGGCCATCGGTGAGCAGTTCTTC
14 | TRBJ1-4 | . | . | TRBV2 | CASSDPSAGEKLFF | TGTGCCAGCAGTGACCCCTCGGCGGGTGAAAAACTGTTTTTT
14 | TRBJ2-6 | . | . | TRBV6-5 | CASSYGSGANVLTF | TGTGCCAGCAGTTATGGGTCTGGGGCCAACGTCCTGACTTTC
14 | TRBJ2-7 | . | TRBD2 | TRBV13 | CASSELLAATDQYF | TGTGCCAGCAGCGAGCTACTAGCGGCGACCGATCAGTACTTC
14 | TRBJ1-4 | . | . | TRBV9 | CASSVSGEGEKLFF | TGTGCCAGCAGCGTCAGCGGAGAGGGGGAAAAACTGTTTTTT
15 | TRBJ2-5 | . | . | TRBV18 | CASSRGALYQETQYF | TGTGCCAGCTCACGGGGGGCCCTGTACCAAGAGACCCAGTACTTC
14 | TRBJ2-3 | . | . | TRBV27 | CASSFASSTDTQYF | TGTGCCAGCAGTTTTGCCAGTAGCACAGATACGCAGTATTTT
13 | TRBJ1-5 | . | . | TRBV30 | CAWSVDGEQPQHF | TGTGCCTGGAGTGTGGATGGAGAACAGCCCCAGCATTTT
15 | TRBJ1-4 | . | TRBD1 | TRBV5-1 | CASSSWDRGDEKLFF | TGCGCCAGCAGCTCGTGGGACAGGGGAGATGAAAAACTGTTTTTT
12 | TRBJ2-7 | . | . | TRBV27 | CASSPRIGEQYF | TGTGCCAGCAGCCCTAGAATTGGGGAGCAGTACTTC
14 | TRBJ2-5 | once | . | TRBV7-9 | CASSLKGDQETQYF | TGTGCCAGCAGCTTAAAGGGGGACCAAGAGACCCAGTACTTC
15 | TRBJ2-6 | . | . | TRBV10-3 | CAITQGEAGANVLTF | TGTGCCATCACTCAAGGGGAAGCCGGGGCCAACGTCCTGACTTTC
14 | TRBJ2-7 | . | TRBD1 | TRBV5-4 | CASSEPGQLYEQYF | TGTGCCAGCAGCGAACCGGGACAGCTCTACGAGCAGTACTTC
11 | TRBJ1-5 | few | . | TRBV29-1 | CSPRGQQPQHF | TGCAGCCCTCGGGGGCAACAGCCCCAGCATTTT
16 | TRBJ1-4 | . | . | TRBV7-9 | CASSSSGLGEDEKLFF | TGTGCCAGCAGCTCATCAGGGTTAGGGGAAGATGAAAAACTGTTTTTT
16 | TRBJ2-7 | . | TRBD1 | TRBV6-5 | CASSYSTQGTHYEQYF | TGTGCCAGCAGTTACTCGACACAGGGGACGCACTACGAGCAGTACTTC
18 | TRBJ1-2 | . | . | TRBV2 | CASTRRDPRVYDGHGYTF | TGTGCCAGCACCAGAAGGGATCCTAGGGTGTATGACGGGCATGGCTACACCTTC
13 | TRBJ2-7 | . | . | TRBV27 | CARGNREYYEQYF | TGTGCCAGGGGGAACAGGGAATATTACGAGCAGTACTTC
14 | TRBJ2-7 | once | . | TRBV6-6 | CASSYSSEAYEQYF | TGTGCCAGCAGTTACTCTTCGGAGGCCTACGAGCAGTACTTC
14 | TRBJ2-7 | . | TRBD1 | TRBV7-2 | CASSSGTGRDEQYF | TGTGCCAGCAGCTCCGGGACAGGAAGGGACGAGCAGTACTTC
16 | TRBJ2-7 | . | TRBD2 | TRBV13 | CASSRGLAGFPGEQYF | TGTGCCAGCAGCCGTGGACTAGCGGGGTTTCCGGGGGAGCAGTACTTC
15 | TRBJ2-7 | . | TRBD1 | TRBV5-1 | CASSWDLRGSHEQYF | TGCGCCAGCAGCTGGGACCTCAGGGGGTCCCACGAGCAGTACTTC
15 | TRBJ2-3 | once | TRBD2 | TRBV4-1 | CASSQGTSGVDTQYF | TGCGCCAGCAGCCAAGGGACTAGCGGAGTAGATACGCAGTATTTT
15 | TRBJ2-1 | . | . | TRBV2 | CASMKGIGQSNEQFF | TGTGCCAGCATGAAGGGGATAGGACAGTCCAATGAGCAGTTCTTC
15 | TRBJ2-2 | . | TRBD1 | TRBV2 | CASRRDRESTGELFF | TGTGCCAGCCGCAGGGACAGGGAGTCCACCGGGGAGCTGTTTTTT
13 | TRBJ2-3 | . | . | TRBV5-6 | CASSSAGADTQYF | TGTGCCAGCAGCTCGGCCGGGGCAGATACGCAGTATTTT
14 | TRBJ1-2 | . | TRBD1 | TRBV27 | CASRLRGSNYGYTF | TGTGCCAGCAGACTCAGGGGGTCTAACTATGGCTACACCTTC
14 | TRBJ2-1 | . | . | TRBV6-6 | CASGSGGTYNEQFF | TGTGCCAGCGGGAGTGGGGGTACCTACAATGAGCAGTTCTTC
13 | TRBJ2-7 | . | . | TRBV4-1 | CASSQSFSYEQYF | TGCGCCAGCAGCCAGTCCTTTAGCTACGAGCAGTACTTC